This TCR beta chain was sequenced for a study of blood T cell repertoires in COVID-19. The overall study: PBMCs, B-cell-depleted T cells, or T cells provided the cDNA or gDNA that made up the material.

Only a few counts were recorded for this clone. Distinct nucleotide sequences in the sample also encode this CDR3. CDR1 SGHTA and CDR2 FQGTGA come from the germline V gene. The length of the CDR3 is 15 residues. J was trimmed by 5 bases and V by 5 bases; bases with no gene match: 7. Libraries were prepared by immunoSEQ multiplex PCR; TCRdb keeps only in-frame clonotypes and omits some of them. The sample comprises around 400,000 clones, around 87% of which are singletons, and under 11% rests with the top ten. The TCR comes from a woman aged 25 to 39 with COVID-19, enrolled during active disease. The sequenced sample was peripheral blood. V gene TRBV7-3 combines with J gene TRBJ2-1; 9 bases are shared with TRBD2. In DNA, the CDR3 is TGTGCCAGCAGCCCAACGGGACTAGCCGACAATGAGCAGTTCTTC. Amino acids: CASSPTGLADNEQFF.